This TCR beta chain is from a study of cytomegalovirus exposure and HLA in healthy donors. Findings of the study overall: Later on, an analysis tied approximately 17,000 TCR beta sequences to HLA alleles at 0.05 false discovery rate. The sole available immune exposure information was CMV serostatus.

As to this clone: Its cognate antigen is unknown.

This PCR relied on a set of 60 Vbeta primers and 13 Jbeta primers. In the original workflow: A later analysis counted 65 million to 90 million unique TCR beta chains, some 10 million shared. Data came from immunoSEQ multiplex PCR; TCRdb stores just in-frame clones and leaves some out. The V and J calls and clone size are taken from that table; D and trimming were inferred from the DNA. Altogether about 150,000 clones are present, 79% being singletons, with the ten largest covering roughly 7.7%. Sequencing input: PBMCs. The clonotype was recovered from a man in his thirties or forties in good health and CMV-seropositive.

The CDR3 spells CASSFQTNYGYTF. CDR3 nucleotide sequence: TGTGCCAGCAGTTTCCAGACTAACTATGGCTACACCTTC. The chain combines TRBV28 with TRBJ1-2; D is unclear. V shed 3 bases and J shed 0 bases, with 5 bases lying between them. This CDR3 comprises 13 residues. Germline V lookup: CDR1 MDHEN, CDR2 SYDVKM.